One and the same sample provided the 27 T cell receptor beta chains below, sequenced in a study of blood T cell repertoires in COVID-19 (TCRdb year 2020). Library preparation was by the immunoSEQ multiplex PCR assay. In its TCRdb copy, this immuneACCESS table keeps in-frame sequences only and misses some clones. Where compared with another copy, unresolved V genes explain less than half of these, and the others have no known cause. This sample gives 120,000 to 150,000 clones in total; around four fifths of them show up just once. 4.8% of the sample is taken by the ten largest. Input material: peripheral blood. Receptor source: a human donor in a cohort sampled during active COVID-19.

V and J are TRBV3-1 (or the pseudogene TRBV3-2) and TRBJ1-5; tentatively, D is TRBD1 (6 bases). This CDR3 comprises 14 residues. Looked up from germline, CDR1 is LGHDT and CDR2 is YNNKEL (reference sequence). V gave up 4 bases and J gave up 4 bases, with 11 bases separating them. DNA of the CDR3: TGTGCCAGCAGCCTCGGACAGTATAATCAGCCCCAGCATTTT. Protein: CASSLGQYNQPQHF.

V and J are TRBV7-2 and TRBJ2-5, with 8 nucleotides matching TRBD2. This CDR3 spans 13 amino acids. V was clipped by 3 bases and J by 5 bases; unmatched bases: 2. Germline V gene lookup returns CDR1 SGHTA and CDR2 FQGNSA. Here the CDR3 DNA reads TGTGCCAGCAGCTTTAGCGGGGAGGAGACCCAGTACTTC. Protein: CASSFSGEETQYF. Full variable domain (outside the CDR3, taken from reference TRBV7-2 and TRBJ2-5): GAGVSQSPSNKVTEKGKDVELRCDPISGHTALYWYRQSLGQGLEFLIYFQGNSAPDKSGLPSDRFSAERTGGSVSTLTIQRTQQEDSAVYLCASSFSGEETQYFGPGTRLLVL.

The chain couples TRBV5-1 to TRBJ2-5; 9 bases line up with TRBD2. V trimming: 4 bases; J trimming: 2 bases; junction bases outside the gene matches: 6. This CDR3 has 15 amino acids. Germline V gives CDR1 SGHRS, CDR2 YFSETQ. CDR3 sequence reads: CASSVREGGQETQYF. The DNA for the CDR3 is TGCGCCAGCAGCGTGCGGGAGGGGGGTCAAGAGACCCAGTACTTC.

As concerns this clone: A junction boundary mismatches the germline segment, possibly from a read error. This chain joins TRBV7-2 and TRBJ1-1; TRBD1 matches at 7 bases. From germline, CDR1 is SGHTA and CDR2 FQGNSA. The CDR3 covers 14 residues. DNA for the CDR3: TGTGTCAGCAGCGGACAGGTGGGATACACTGAAGCTTTCTTT. Its translation is CVSSGQVGYTEAFF.

The chain joins TRBV19 to TRBJ2-5; TRBD2 agrees at 7 bases. Trimming cost V 1 base and J 5 bases; bases outside gene matches: 10. Germline V lookup: CDR1 LNHDA, CDR2 SQIVND (reference sequence). The CDR3 sequence is 16 residues long. CDR3 in amino acids: CASSIGAGTTSETQYF. Here the CDR3 DNA reads TGTGCCAGTAGTATAGGGGCGGGGACTACATCGGAGACCCAGTACTTC.

The J gene is TRBJ2-4, the V gene TRBV28; D uncertain. The CDR3 has 14 residues. V was shortened by 6 bases and J by 1 base, with 10 bases between the two germline ends. Germline CDR1 MDHEN, CDR2 SYDVKM. The CDR3 DNA follows: TGTGCCAGCAGCTCCAATCGGGCCAAAAACATTCAGTACTTC. The encoded protein is CASSSNRAKNIQYF.

In DNA, the CDR3 is TGTGCCAGCAGCCATTGGGACAGGGAGTATGGCTACACCTTC. This gives the protein CASSHWDREYGYTF. The V gene is TRBV3-1 (or the pseudogene TRBV3-2), the J gene TRBJ1-2; 9 nucleotides line up with TRBD1. V was clipped by 3 bases and J by 5 bases; unmatched bases: 4. There are 14 residues in the CDR3. Germline-derived CDR1 and CDR2 are LGHDT and YNNKEL (reference sequence).

The count of this clone is one. CDR3 loop: CASRDWGGSYEQYF. In nucleotides, the CDR3 is TGTGCCAGCAGGGACTGGGGGGGTTCCTACGAGCAGTACTTC. The rearrangement uses TRBV6-5 and TRBJ2-7, with 7 bases identical to TRBD2. This CDR3 spans 14 amino acids. Germline CDR1 and CDR2: MNHEY and SVGAGI. With 6 bases clipped from V and 1 base from J, the junction kept 6 bases outside the gene matches.

Comment on this clone: Mismatch with germline at one junction end may stem from a read error. V gene TRBV11-2 combines with J gene TRBJ1-1; no clear D gene. The V gene's germline CDR1 is SGHAT and CDR2 FQNNGV. The CDR3 has 13 amino acids. The CDR3 here is CASTEPPNAEAFF. In nucleotides, the CDR3 is TGTGCCAGCACTGAGCCCCCGAACGCTGAAGCTTTCTTT.

This rearrangement joins TRBV3-1 (or the pseudogene TRBV3-2) to TRBJ2-2, with 8 bases fitting TRBD2. Germline CDR1 is LGHDT and CDR2 is YNNKEL (reference sequence). The length of the CDR3 is 13 residues. The V gene end was trimmed by 7 bases and the J gene end by 4 bases; junction bases not matched to a gene: 2. This chain's CDR3 is CASMAGGTGELFF. The CDR3 DNA is TGTGCCAGCATGGCGGGGGGCACCGGGGAGCTGTTTTTT.

The V gene is TRBV6-6, the J gene TRBJ2-3; D is unclear. CDR3 size: 15 residues. Germline lookup yields CDR1 MNHNY and CDR2 SVGAGI (reference sequence). The germline V and J ends were trimmed by 7 bases and 1 base, with 15 bases remaining between them. The CDR3, as DNA: TGTGCCAGCACCCGAGTAAGTCAGGGCACAGATACGCAGTATTTT. Its protein product is CASTRVSQGTDTQYF.

The gene calls are TRBV7-3 and TRBJ1-2; no definite D call. The germline V gene encodes CDR1 SGHTA and CDR2 FQGTGA. The V and J ends lost 3 bases and 4 bases respectively, with 15 bases between them. The CDR3 totals 15 residues. CDR3 in amino acids: CASSFGLSDPYGYTF. The CDR3 region has the DNA TGTGCCAGCAGCTTTGGACTTTCGGACCCCTATGGCTACACCTTC.

The J gene is TRBJ1-3, the V gene TRBV30, with D maybe TRBD1 (5 bases). Trimming removed 4 bases from V and 7 bases from J, with 14 bases in between. Per germline, CDR1 GTSNPN and CDR2 SVGIG (reference sequence). The CDR3 consists of 13 residues. The CDR3 loop is CAWTRGGGNTIYF. In DNA, the CDR3 is TGTGCCTGGACCCGCGGCGGGGGGAACACCATATATTTT.

This sequence joins TRBV5-3 and TRBJ2-7; 10 bases line up with TRBD1. TRBV5-3 is an ORF for which the function is uncertain. V shed 4 bases, J shed 7 bases, and the junction held 14 bases outside the gene matches. CDR3 length equals 16 residues. CDR3 DNA: TGTGCCAGAAGCCCACAGCCGGGACAGGGGCTCCTAGAGCAGTACTTC. Its protein product is CARSPQPGQGLLEQYF.

The chain employs TRBV2 and TRBJ2-1; possible D gene TRBD1, 6 bases. V was cut by 2 bases and J by 5 bases, with 13 bases left in between. Germline assignment: CDR1 SNHLY and CDR2 FYNNEI. The length of the CDR3 is 15 residues. The chain's CDR3 is CASSESRQVHNEQFF. The CDR3 nucleotides read TGTGCCAGCAGTGAATCCCGACAGGTCCACAATGAGCAGTTCTTC.

The V gene is TRBV6-5, the J gene TRBJ1-4, with 7 bases that match TRBD1. The trim removed 5 bases at V and 14 bases at J, leaving 8 bases unmatched. The CDR3 consists of 12 residues. Germline assignment: CDR1 MNHEY and CDR2 SVGAGI. CDR3 sequence (DNA): TGTGCCAGCAGTCCCACAGGGGTTCAGCTGTTTTTT. It yields the protein CASSPTGVQLFF.

The genes are TRBV25-1 and TRBJ1-2; a possible D gene is TRBD1 (5 bases). The CDR3 has 14 residues. Trimming shortened V by 5 bases and J by 4 bases, and 14 bases separated the two germline ends. Germline lookup yields CDR1 MGHDK and CDR2 SYGVNS. The CDR3 DNA follows: TGTGCCAGCAGTTCAGGGTTCTCACGCTATGGCTACACCTTC. Encoded protein: CASSSGFSRYGYTF.

In its sample, this clone was seen once. CDR3 sequence reads: CSVEGPDRGASYEQYV. The CDR3 DNA reads as TGCAGCGTTGAAGGCCCTGACAGGGGGGCCTCCTACGAGCAGTACGTC. The chain combines TRBV29-1 with TRBJ2-7; 9 bases line up with TRBD1. Germline trimming cut 1 base from V and 0 bases from J; bases unmatched to any gene: 7. CDR3 length: 16 residues. Germline values: CDR1 SQVTM, CDR2 ANQGSEA.

The table lists this clone with a count of one. The rearrangement links TRBV5-1 to TRBJ1-4; D possibly corresponds to TRBD1 (5 bases). The CDR3 runs to 13 residues. Germline V gene data show CDR1 as SGHRS and CDR2 as YFSETQ. V was shortened by 4 bases and J by 8 bases, with 12 bases between the two germline ends. The CDR3 bases are TGCGCCAGCAGCCTGGCGGGGGTCGAAAAACTGTTTTTT. Translated: CASSLAGVEKLFF. The complete variable domain, with remaining parts taken from reference TRBV5-1 and TRBJ1-4, reads KAGVTQTPRYLIKTRGQQVTLSCSPISGHRSVSWYQQTPGQGLQFLFEYFSETQRNKGNFPGRFSGRQFSNSRSEMNVSTLELGDSALYLCASSLAGVEKLFFGSGTQLSVL.

The V call is TRBV9, the J call TRBJ2-4; D remains unclear. V lost 4 bases, J lost 0 bases, and 8 bases lay in between. CDR1 is SGDLS, CDR2 YYNGEE, per germline. The CDR3 sequence is 14 residues long. The CDR3 loop is CASSTGLAKNIQYF. CDR3 coding DNA: TGTGCCAGCAGCACTGGTCTAGCCAAAAACATTCAGTACTTC.

The rearrangement links TRBV11-2 to TRBJ1-1; D possibly corresponds to TRBD1 (6 bases). The V gene lost 0 bases and the J gene lost 6 bases, with 14 bases spanning the gap. The CDR3 sequence is 15 residues long. CDR1 and CDR2 from the germline V gene are SGHAT and FQNNGV. The CDR3 nucleotides read TGTGCCAGCAGCTTAGATACCCCGGACAGTTCTGAAGCTTTCTTT. Its translation: CASSLDTPDSSEAFF. The entire variable domain, with the rest obtained from reference TRBV11-2 and TRBJ1-1, is as follows: EAGVAQSPRYKIIEKRQSVAFWCNPISGHATLYWYQQILGQGPKLLIQFQNNGVVDDSQLPKDRFSAERLKGVDSTLKIQPAKLEDSAVYLCASSLDTPDSSEAFFGQGTRLTVV.

This chain links TRBV28 with TRBJ2-5; D gene ambiguous. Trimming pared 6 bases from V and 3 bases from J, leaving 29 bases between. The CDR3 extends over 19 amino acids. CDR1 MDHEN and CDR2 SYDVKM come from the germline V gene. The CDR3 spells CASSWAKPQDYVEEETQYF. The CDR3 coding sequence is TGTGCCAGCAGCTGGGCGAAACCGCAGGATTACGTAGAAGAAGAGACCCAGTACTTC.

V usage is TRBV7-9 and J usage is TRBJ2-1; 11 bases agree with TRBD2. Trimming cost V 5 bases and J 9 bases; bases outside gene matches: 12. Germline V gene lookup returns CDR1 SEHNR and CDR2 FQNEAQ (reference sequence). The CDR3 sequence is 16 residues long. The CDR3 DNA sequence: TGTGCCAGCAGCATGACGACTAGCGGGGCTTCCCGTGAGCAGTTCTTC. Translating it yields CASSMTTSGASREQFF. The full variable domain, with the rest looked up from reference TRBV7-9 and TRBJ2-1, is DTGVSQNPRHKITKRGQNVTFRCDPISEHNRLYWYRQTLGQGPEFLTYFQNEAQLEKSRLLSDRFSAERPKGSFSTLEIQRTEQGDSAMYLCASSMTTSGASREQFFGPGTRLTVL.

The chain recombines TRBV28 with TRBJ2-5, with D possibly being TRBD2 (6 bases). CDR3 length: 12 residues. Per germline, CDR1 MDHEN and CDR2 SYDVKM. The ends were cut back, 5 bases at V and 9 bases at J, with 13 bases in the middle. CDR3 protein: CASSRDSGAQYF. DNA of the CDR3: TGTGCCAGCAGTCGGGACTCGGGGGCCCAGTACTTC.

The chain carries TRBV25-1 and TRBJ1-4, with unresolved D. CDR3 length: 12 residues. Germline V gene data show CDR1 as MGHDK and CDR2 as SYGVNS. Trimming left V 6 bases short and J 3 bases short, with 5 bases between. The CDR3 nucleotides read TGTGCCAGCAGGGCCGCTAATGAAAAACTGTTTTTT. Translated, it gives CASRAANEKLFF.

With respect to this clone: The sample carries other DNA sequences with the same CDR3. The chain couples TRBV10-3 to TRBJ2-7; D possibly corresponds to TRBD1 (5 bases). CDR1 is ENHRY and CDR2 is SYGVKD in the germline V gene. The CDR3 sequence is 14 residues long. The V gene lost 2 bases and the J gene lost 2 bases, with 10 bases spanning the gap. CDR3 DNA sequence: TGTGCCATCAGTGAGGTCCAGGGCGCCTACGAGCAGTACTTC. Its protein is CAISEVQGAYEQYF.

The chain couples TRBV5-8 to TRBJ1-6; possible D gene TRBD1, 6 bases. Trimming took off 7 bases at V and 10 bases at J, with 12 bases between the two ends. This CDR3 is 12 amino acids long. The germline CDR1 and CDR2 sequences are SGHTS and YDEGEE. The CDR3 here is CASGQLGSPLHF. The CDR3 region has the DNA TGTGCCAGCGGACAGTTAGGATCACCCCTCCACTTT.